Listed here is a single T cell receptor beta chain. Primers: 60 Vbeta forward and 13 Jbeta reverse. The assay was immunoSEQ multiplex PCR, and TCRdb's table has in-frame clones only and misses some. Of around 170,000 clones listed, 65% to 85% are singletons. These data originate in a study of cytomegalovirus exposure and HLA in healthy donors. The ends lost 7 bases at V and 1 base at J; junction bases unmatched: 7. This CDR3 has 15 residues. From germline, CDR1 is SGDLS and CDR2 YYNGEE. Sequencing was carried out using PBMCs. The receptor comes from a middle-aged man in good health and CMV-seronegative. This chain joins TRBV9 and TRBJ2-1; 8 bases are shared with TRBD2. The CDR3 loop is CASDLSGESYNEQFF. Here the CDR3 DNA reads TGTGCCAGCGACCTTAGCGGGGAATCCTACAATGAGCAGTTCTTC.